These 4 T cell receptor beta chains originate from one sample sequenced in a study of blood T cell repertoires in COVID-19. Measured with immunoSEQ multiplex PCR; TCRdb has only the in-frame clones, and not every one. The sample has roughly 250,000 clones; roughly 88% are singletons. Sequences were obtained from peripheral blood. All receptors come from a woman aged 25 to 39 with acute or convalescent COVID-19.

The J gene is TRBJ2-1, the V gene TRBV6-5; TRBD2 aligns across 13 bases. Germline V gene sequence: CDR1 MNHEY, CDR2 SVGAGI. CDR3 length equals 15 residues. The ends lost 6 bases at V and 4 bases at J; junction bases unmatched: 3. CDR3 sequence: CASRTSGRNYNEQFF. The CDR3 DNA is TGTGCCAGCAGGACTAGCGGGAGGAATTACAATGAGCAGTTCTTC.

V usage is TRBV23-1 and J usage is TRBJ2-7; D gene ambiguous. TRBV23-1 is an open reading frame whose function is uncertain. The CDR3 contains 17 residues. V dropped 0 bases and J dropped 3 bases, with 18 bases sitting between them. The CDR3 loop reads CASSQSPTLFHVYEQYF. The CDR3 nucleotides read TGCGCCAGCAGTCAATCGCCTACTCTTTTCCACGTCTACGAGCAGTACTTC.

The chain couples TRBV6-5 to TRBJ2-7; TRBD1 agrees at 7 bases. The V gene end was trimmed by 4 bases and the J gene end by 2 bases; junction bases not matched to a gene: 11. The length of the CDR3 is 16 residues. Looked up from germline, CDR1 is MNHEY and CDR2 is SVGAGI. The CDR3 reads CASSSPSDRSPYEQYF. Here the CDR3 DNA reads TGTGCCAGCAGTTCCCCCTCGGACAGGTCCCCCTACGAGCAGTACTTC.

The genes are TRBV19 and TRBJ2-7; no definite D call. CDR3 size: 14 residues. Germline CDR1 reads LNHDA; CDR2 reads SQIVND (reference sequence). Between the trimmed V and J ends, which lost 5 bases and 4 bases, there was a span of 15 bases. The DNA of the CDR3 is TGTGCCAGTAGTCCCCTTTCTGCGTCGTACGAGCAGTACTTC. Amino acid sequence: CASSPLSASYEQYF.